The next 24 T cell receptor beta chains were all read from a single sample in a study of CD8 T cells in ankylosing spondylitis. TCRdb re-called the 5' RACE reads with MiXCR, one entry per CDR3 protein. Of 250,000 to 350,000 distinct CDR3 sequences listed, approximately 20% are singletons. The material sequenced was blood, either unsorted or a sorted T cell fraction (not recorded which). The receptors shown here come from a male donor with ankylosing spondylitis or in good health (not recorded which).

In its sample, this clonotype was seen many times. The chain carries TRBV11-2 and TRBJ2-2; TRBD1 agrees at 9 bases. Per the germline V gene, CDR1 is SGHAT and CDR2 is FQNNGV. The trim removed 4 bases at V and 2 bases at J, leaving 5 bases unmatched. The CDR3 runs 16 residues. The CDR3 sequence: CASSSGTGRNTGELFF. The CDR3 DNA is TGTGCCAGCAGCTCCGGGACAGGGCGTAACACCGGGGAGCTGTTTTTT.

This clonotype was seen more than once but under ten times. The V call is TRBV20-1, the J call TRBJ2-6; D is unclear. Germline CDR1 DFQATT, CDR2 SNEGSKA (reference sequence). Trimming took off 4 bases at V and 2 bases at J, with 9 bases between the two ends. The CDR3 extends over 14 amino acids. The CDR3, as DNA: TGCAGTGCTACCTCAAGTACTGGGGCCAACGTCCTGACTTTC. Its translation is CSATSSTGANVLTF.

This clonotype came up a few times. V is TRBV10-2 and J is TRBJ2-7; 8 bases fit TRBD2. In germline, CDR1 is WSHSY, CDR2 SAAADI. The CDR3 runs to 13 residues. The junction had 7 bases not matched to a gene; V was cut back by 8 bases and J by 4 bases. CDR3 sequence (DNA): TGCGCCAGCCGGCGGGGGGCGAGGTACGAGCAGTACGTC. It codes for CASRRGARYEQYV.

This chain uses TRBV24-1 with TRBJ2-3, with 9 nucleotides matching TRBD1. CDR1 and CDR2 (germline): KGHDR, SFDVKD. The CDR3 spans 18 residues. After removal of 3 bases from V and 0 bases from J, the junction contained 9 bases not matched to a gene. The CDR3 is CATSDPGQGRHSTDTQYF. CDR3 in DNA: TGTGCCACCAGTGATCCGGGACAGGGACGTCATAGCACAGATACGCAGTATTTT.

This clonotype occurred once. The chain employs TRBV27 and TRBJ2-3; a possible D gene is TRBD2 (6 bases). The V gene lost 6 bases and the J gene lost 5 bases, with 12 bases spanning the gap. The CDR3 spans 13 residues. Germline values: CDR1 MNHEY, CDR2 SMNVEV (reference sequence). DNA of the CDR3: TGTGCCAGCAGGGCGGGGTACAGAGATACGCAGTATTTT. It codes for CASRAGYRDTQYF.

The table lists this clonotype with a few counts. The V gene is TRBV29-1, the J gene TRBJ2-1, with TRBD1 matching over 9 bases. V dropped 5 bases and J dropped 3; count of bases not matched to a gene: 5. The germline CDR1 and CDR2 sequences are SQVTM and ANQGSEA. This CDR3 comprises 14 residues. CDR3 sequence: CSVTGTGNYNEQFF. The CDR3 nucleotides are TGCAGCGTTACGGGGACAGGGAACTACAATGAGCAGTTCTTC.

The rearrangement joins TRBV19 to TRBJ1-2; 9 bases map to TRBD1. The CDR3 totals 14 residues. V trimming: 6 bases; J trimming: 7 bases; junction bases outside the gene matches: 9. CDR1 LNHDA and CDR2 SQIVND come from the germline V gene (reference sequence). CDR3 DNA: TGTGCCAGTAGCGCCCGGGACAGGGTCTCTGGCTACACCTTC. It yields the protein CASSARDRVSGYTF.

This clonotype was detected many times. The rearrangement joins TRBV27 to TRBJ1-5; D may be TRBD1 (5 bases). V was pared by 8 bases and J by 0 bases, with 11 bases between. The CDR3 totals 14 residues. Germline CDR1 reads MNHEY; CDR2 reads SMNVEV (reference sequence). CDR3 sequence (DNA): TGTGCCAGCTGGGACGGCTATAGCAATCAGCCCCAGCATTTT. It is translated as CASWDGYSNQPQHF.

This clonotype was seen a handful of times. For the CDR3, the DNA is TGTGCCAGCAGTGGGGTAGCGTGGAGCTCCTACAATGAGCAGTTCTTC. This encodes CASSGVAWSSYNEQFF. The V and J genes are TRBV2 and TRBJ2-1, with D possibly being TRBD2 (5 bases). V lost 4 bases, J lost 0 bases, and 13 bases lay in between. Germline V lookup: CDR1 SNHLY, CDR2 FYNNEI. CDR3 size: 16 residues.

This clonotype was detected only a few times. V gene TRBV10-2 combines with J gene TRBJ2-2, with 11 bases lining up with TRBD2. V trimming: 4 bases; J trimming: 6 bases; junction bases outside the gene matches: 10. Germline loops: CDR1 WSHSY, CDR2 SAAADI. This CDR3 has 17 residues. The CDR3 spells CASSGITSGSFPGELFF. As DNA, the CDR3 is TGCGCCAGCAGTGGGATAACTAGCGGGAGCTTCCCCGGGGAGCTGTTTTTT.

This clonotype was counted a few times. Written as DNA, the CDR3 is TGTGCCATCAGTGAGGGGTTCGCGGCTTACAATGAGCAGTTCTTC. Residues: CAISEGFAAYNEQFF. The J gene is TRBJ2-1, the V gene TRBV10-3; D remains ambiguous. Germline V gives CDR1 ENHRY, CDR2 SYGVKD. CDR3 length: 15 amino acids. Trimming stripped 2 bases from V and 4 bases from J, with 12 bases between.

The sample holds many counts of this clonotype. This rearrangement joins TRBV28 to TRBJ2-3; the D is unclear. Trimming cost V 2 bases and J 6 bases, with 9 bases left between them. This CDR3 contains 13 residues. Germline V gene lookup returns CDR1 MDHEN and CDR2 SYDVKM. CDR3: CASSLTQTDTQYF. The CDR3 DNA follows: TGTGCCAGCAGTTTAACGCAGACCGATACGCAGTATTTT.

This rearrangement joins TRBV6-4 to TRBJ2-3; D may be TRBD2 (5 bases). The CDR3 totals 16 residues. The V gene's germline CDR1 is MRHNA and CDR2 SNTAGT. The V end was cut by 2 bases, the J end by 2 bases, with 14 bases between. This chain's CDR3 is CASSDNIGLSTDTQYF. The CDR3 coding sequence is TGTGCCAGCAGTGACAATATCGGACTTTCCACAGATACGCAGTATTTT.

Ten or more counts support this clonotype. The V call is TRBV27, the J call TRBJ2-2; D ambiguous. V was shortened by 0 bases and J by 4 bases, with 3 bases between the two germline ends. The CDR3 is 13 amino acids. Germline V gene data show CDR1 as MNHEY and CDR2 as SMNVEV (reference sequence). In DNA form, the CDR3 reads TGTGCCAGCAGTTTATCGAGCACCGGGGAGCTGTTTTTT. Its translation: CASSLSSTGELFF.

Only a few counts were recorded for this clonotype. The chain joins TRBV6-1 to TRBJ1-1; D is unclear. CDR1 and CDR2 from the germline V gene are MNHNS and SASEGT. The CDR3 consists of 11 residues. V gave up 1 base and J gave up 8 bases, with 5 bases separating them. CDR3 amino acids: CASSEGEEAFF. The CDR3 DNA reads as TGTGCCAGCAGTGAAGGAGAGGAAGCTTTCTTT.

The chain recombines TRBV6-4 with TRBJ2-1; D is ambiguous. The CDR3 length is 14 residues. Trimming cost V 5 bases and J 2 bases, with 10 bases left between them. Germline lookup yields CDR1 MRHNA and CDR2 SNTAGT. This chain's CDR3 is CASSPELTYNEQFF. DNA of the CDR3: TGTGCCAGCAGTCCGGAACTCACCTACAATGAGCAGTTCTTC.

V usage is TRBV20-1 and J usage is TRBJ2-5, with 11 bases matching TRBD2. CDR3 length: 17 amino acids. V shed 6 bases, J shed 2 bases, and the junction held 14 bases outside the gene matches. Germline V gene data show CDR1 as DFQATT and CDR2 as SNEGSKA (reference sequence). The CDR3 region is CSASPSSGRMLQETQYF. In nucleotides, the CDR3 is TGCAGTGCCTCCCCTTCTAGCGGGAGGATGTTACAAGAGACCCAGTACTTC.

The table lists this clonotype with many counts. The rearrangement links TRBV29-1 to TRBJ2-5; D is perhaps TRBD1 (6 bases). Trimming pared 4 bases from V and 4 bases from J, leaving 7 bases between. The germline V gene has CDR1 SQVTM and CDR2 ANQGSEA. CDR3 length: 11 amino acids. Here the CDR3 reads CSVGTVETQYF. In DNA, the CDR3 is TGCAGCGTTGGGACAGTAGAGACCCAGTACTTC.

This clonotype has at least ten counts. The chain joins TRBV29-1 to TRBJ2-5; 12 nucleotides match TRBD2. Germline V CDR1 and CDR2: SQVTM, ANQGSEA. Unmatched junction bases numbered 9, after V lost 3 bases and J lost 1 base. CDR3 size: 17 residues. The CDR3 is CSVDRLAGAVFQETQYF. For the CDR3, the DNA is TGCAGCGTTGATAGACTAGCGGGGGCCGTGTTCCAAGAGACCCAGTACTTC.

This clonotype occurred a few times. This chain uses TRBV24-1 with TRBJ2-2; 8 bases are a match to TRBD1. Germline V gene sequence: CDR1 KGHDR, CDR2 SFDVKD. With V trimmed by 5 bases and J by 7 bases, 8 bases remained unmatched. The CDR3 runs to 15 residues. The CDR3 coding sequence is TGTGCCACCAGTGCAGCCCAGGGGGCGATCGGGGAGCTGTTTTTT. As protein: CATSAAQGAIGELFF.

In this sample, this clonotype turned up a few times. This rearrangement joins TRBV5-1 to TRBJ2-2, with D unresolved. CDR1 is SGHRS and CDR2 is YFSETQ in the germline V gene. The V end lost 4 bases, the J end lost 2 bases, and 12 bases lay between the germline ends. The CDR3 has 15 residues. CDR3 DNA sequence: TGCGCCAGCAGCCCCACCCTCAGTAACACCGGGGAGCTGTTTTTT. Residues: CASSPTLSNTGELFF.

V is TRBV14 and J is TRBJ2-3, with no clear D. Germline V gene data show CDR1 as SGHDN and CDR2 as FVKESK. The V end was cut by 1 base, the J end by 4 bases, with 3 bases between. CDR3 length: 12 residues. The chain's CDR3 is CASSQVSDTQYF. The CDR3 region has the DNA TGTGCCAGCAGCCAAGTTTCAGATACGCAGTATTTT.

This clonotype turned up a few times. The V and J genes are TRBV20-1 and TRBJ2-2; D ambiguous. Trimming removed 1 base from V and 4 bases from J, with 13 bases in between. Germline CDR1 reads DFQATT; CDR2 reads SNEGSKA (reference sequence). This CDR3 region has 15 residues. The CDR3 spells CSARVLTRPTGELFF. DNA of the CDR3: TGCAGTGCTAGAGTGCTAACCCGGCCCACCGGGGAGCTGTTTTTT.

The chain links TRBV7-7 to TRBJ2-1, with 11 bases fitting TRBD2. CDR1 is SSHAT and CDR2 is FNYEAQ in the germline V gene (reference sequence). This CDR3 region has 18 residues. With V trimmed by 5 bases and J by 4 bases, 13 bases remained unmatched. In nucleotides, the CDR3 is TGTGCCAGCAGCAGACTCGTCAGCGGGACTAGCGGTTACAATGAGCAGTTCTTC. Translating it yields CASSRLVSGTSGYNEQFF. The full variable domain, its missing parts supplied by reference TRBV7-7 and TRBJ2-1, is GAGVSQSPRYKVTKRGQDVTLRCDPISSHATLYWYQQALGQGPEFLTYFNYEAQPDKSGLPSDRFSAERPEGSISTLTIQRTEQRDSAMYRCASSRLVSGTSGYNEQFFGPGTRLTVL.